The rows below give T cell receptor beta chains drawn from one sample of a study of shared clonotypes between healthy human individuals. Measured with immunoSEQ multiplex PCR; TCRdb has only the in-frame clones, and not every one. The sample has roughly 330,000 clones, approximately 74% seen once. Source material: memory CD4+ T cells sorted from blood. These receptors all stem from a man in his thirties or forties in good health. CDR3s include the opening cysteine and the closing phenylalanine or tryptophan. A D gene is named only where the DNA matches it firmly. Expanded clones get a size class; other rows say once, few or many, or leave the size out.

V	length	D	J	size	CDR3	DNA
TRBV28	15	TRBD2	TRBJ2-7	NA	CASSPPGLAGYEQYF	TGTGCCAGCAGCCCCCCGGGACTAGCGGGGTACGAGCAGTACTTC
TRBV18	15	TRBD1	TRBJ2-2	NA	CASSPGQGAIGELFF	TGTGCCAGCTCCCCCGGACAGGGGGCGATCGGGGAGCTGTTTTTT
TRBV5-1	15	NA	TRBJ2-1	few	CASRYGTSVGNEQFF	TGCGCCAGCAGATATGGGACTTCAGTTGGCAATGAGCAGTTCTTC
TRBV6-5	13	NA	TRBJ1-2	NA	CASSSGQSYGYTF	TGTGCCAGCAGTTCAGGACAGTCGTATGGCTACACCTTC
TRBV5-1	17	NA	TRBJ1-1	NA	CASSFGSGSIMNTEAFF	TGCGCCAGCAGCTTCGGGAGTGGTTCCATTATGAACACTGAAGCTTTCTTT
TRBV4-2	16	NA	TRBJ2-1	many	CASSQEWAGVINEQFF	TGTGCCAGCAGCCAAGAGTGGGCAGGGGTTATCAATGAGCAGTTCTTC
TRBV9	17	TRBD2	TRBJ2-3	NA	CASSVDVAGMITDTQYF	TGTGCCAGCAGCGTGGATGTAGCGGGAATGATCACAGATACGCAGTATTTT
TRBV30	15	NA	TRBJ2-7	NA	CAWSVRRTIRYEQYF	TGTGCCTGGAGTGTACGCCGGACTATTAGGTACGAGCAGTACTTC
TRBV5-4	13	NA	TRBJ2-3	NA	CASSLAGPDTQYF	TGTGCCAGCAGCTTGGCAGGGCCAGATACGCAGTATTTT
TRBV5-4	13	TRBD1	TRBJ2-7	NA	CASGGQDSEEQYF	TGTGCCAGCGGCGGACAGGACTCTGAGGAGCAGTACTTC
TRBV7-2	16	NA	TRBJ2-3	NA	CASSQNGAGPTDTQYF	TGTGCCAGCAGCCAGAATGGGGCGGGACCCACAGATACGCAGTATTTT
TRBV28	12	NA	TRBJ2-4	few	CASSLVRWGQYF	TGTGCCAGCAGTTTAGTCAGGTGGGGACAGTACTTC
TRBV6-1	14	TRBD2	TRBJ2-3	once	CASSDLAATDTQYF	TGTGCCAGCAGTGACCTAGCGGCCACAGATACGCAGTATTTT
TRBV6-5	15	NA	TRBJ1-3	few	CASTTVRGAGNTIYF	TGTGCCAGCACCACGGTCCGGGGCGCTGGAAACACCATATATTTT
TRBV5-1	14	NA	TRBJ1-4	NA	CASSFGQGGEKLFF	TGCGCCAGCAGCTTCGGTCAGGGCGGAGAAAAACTGTTTTTT
TRBV10-3	15	NA	TRBJ2-2	NA	CAISVGLMATGELFF	TGTGCCATCAGTGTTGGTCTGATGGCCACCGGGGAGCTGTTTTTT
TRBV5-5	18	TRBD2	TRBJ2-1	few	CASSFDLGGTHYSNEQFF	TGTGCCAGCAGCTTTGACCTCGGGGGGACTCACTATTCTAATGAGCAGTTCTTC
TRBV7-9	14	TRBD1	TRBJ1-1	NA	CASRRTGVSTEAFF	TGTGCCAGCAGAAGGACAGGGGTGTCGACTGAAGCTTTCTTT
TRBV11-2	17	TRBD1	TRBJ2-2	NA	CASSFVGQGRNTGELFF	TGTGCCAGCAGCTTCGTCGGACAGGGACGAAACACCGGGGAGCTGTTTTTT
TRBV29-1	18	TRBD2	TRBJ2-7	NA	CSVYGPIRTSGTYYEQYF	TGCAGCGTTTATGGGCCTATCCGGACTAGCGGAACTTACTACGAGCAGTACTTC
TRBV29-1	14	TRBD2	TRBJ2-1	NA	CSVRGSSGKNEQFF	TGCAGCGTCAGGGGGTCTAGCGGGAAGAATGAGCAGTTCTTC
TRBV30	11	NA	TRBJ1-1	NA	CARSFLGEAFF	TGTGCCCGAAGCTTTTTGGGGGAAGCTTTCTTT
TRBV7-9	14	TRBD1	TRBJ2-5	many	CASSSTGGAGTQYF	TGTGCCAGCAGCTCTACAGGGGGCGCGGGCACCCAGTACTTC
TRBV11-2	14	NA	TRBJ2-1	NA	CASSLGGADNEQFF	TGTGCCAGCAGCTTGGGGGGAGCGGACAATGAGCAGTTCTTC
TRBV7-2	15	TRBD2	TRBJ2-5	NA	CASSKGLAGAETQYF	TGTGCCAGCAGCAAGGGACTAGCGGGAGCTGAGACCCAGTACTTC
TRBV5-1	15	NA	TRBJ1-4	many	CASSPGANSNEKLFF	TGCGCCAGCAGTCCAGGGGCGAACTCAAATGAAAAACTGTTTTTT
TRBV2	15	NA	TRBJ2-6	NA	CASKVLNSGANVLTF	TGTGCCAGCAAAGTCCTGAACTCTGGGGCCAACGTCCTGACTTTC
TRBV21-1	12	NA	TRBJ2-7	many	CASSIRSYEQYF	TGTGCCAGCAGCATACGCTCCTACGAGCAGTACTTC
TRBV18	14	TRBD1	TRBJ1-5	few	CASSLGQGNQPQHF	TGTGCCAGCTCATTAGGACAGGGTAATCAGCCCCAGCATTTT